The 32 T cell receptor beta chains listed next were all sequenced from one sample in a study of T cells in tuberculosis. Thawed, overnight-rested PBMC were stained with GMM-loaded CD1B tetramer, viability dye and anti-CD3, then sorted. The lipid loaded on the CD1B tetramers was C32 glucose monomycolate from Rhodococcus equi. TCRdb's table, derived via immunoSEQ multiplex PCR, lists solely in-frame clones and lacks some. The data contain about 88,000 clones, roughly 90% of them seen just once; the ten biggest clones take up approximately 1.9%. Sequencing was done on a sample of CD1b-GMM tetramer-negative cells sorted from PBMCs. These receptors came from an adult woman with latent tuberculosis.

The CDR3 protein is CASSNTGERQETQYF. CDR3 nucleotides: TGCGCCAGCAGCAATACAGGGGAAAGGCAAGAGACCCAGTACTTC. The rearrangement links TRBV5-1 to TRBJ2-5; TRBD1 matches at 7 bases. Germline trimming cut 4 bases from V and 2 bases from J; bases unmatched to any gene: 8. The CDR3 has 15 residues. Germline V gene data show CDR1 as SGHRS and CDR2 as YFSETQ.

The chain links TRBV27 to TRBJ1-5, with D uncertain. The CDR3 contains 13 residues. The germline gives CDR1 MNHEY, CDR2 SMNVEV (reference sequence). V was shortened by 4 bases and J by 6 bases, with 10 bases between the two germline ends. In DNA form, the CDR3 reads TGTGCCAGCAGTTCCGGGATGGGTCAGCCCCAGCATTTT. The encoded protein is CASSSGMGQPQHF.

The rearrangement links TRBV23-1 to TRBJ1-2; 9 nucleotides match TRBD1. TRBV23-1 falls under the ORF class, with uncertain function. V was clipped by 4 bases and J by 2 bases; unmatched bases: 11. The CDR3 sequence is 17 residues long. The CDR3 protein is CASSPTGTGRRNYGYTF. In DNA, the CDR3 is TGCGCCAGCAGTCCCACCGGGACAGGGAGAAGAAACTATGGCTACACCTTC.

This clone was seen just once. The V call is TRBV7-9, the J call TRBJ2-3, with 14 bases lining up with TRBD2. This CDR3 region has 18 residues. Germline-derived CDR1 and CDR2 are SEHNR and FQNEAQ (reference sequence). V shed 1 base, J shed 0 bases, and the junction held 3 bases outside the gene matches. The CDR3 bases are TGTGCCAGCAGCTTAGGACTAGCGGGGGGGAAGAGCACAGATACGCAGTATTTT. It yields the protein CASSLGLAGGKSTDTQYF.

In its sample, this clone was seen once. The rearrangement uses TRBV4-2 and TRBJ2-2; D gene ambiguous. Germline V gene data show CDR1 as LGHNA and CDR2 as YNFKEQ. CDR3 length: 13 amino acids. Trimming shortened V by 0 bases and J by 7 bases, and 6 bases separated the two germline ends. The CDR3 here is CASSQDLGGELFF. DNA of the CDR3: TGTGCCAGCAGCCAAGATCTCGGCGGGGAGCTGTTTTTT.

V gene TRBV11-2 combines with J gene TRBJ1-1; 10 bases are shared with TRBD1. The length of the CDR3 is 16 residues. Per germline, CDR1 SGHAT and CDR2 FQNNGV. With 2 bases clipped from V and 7 bases from J, the junction kept 10 bases outside the gene matches. CDR3 in DNA: TGTGCCAGCAGCTTAAGACAGGGGGCGCTGACCGGTGAAGCTTTCTTT. Translated: CASSLRQGALTGEAFF. The full variable domain, with the rest looked up from reference TRBV11-2 and TRBJ1-1, is EAGVAQSPRYKIIEKRQSVAFWCNPISGHATLYWYQQILGQGPKLLIQFQNNGVVDDSQLPKDRFSAERLKGVDSTLKIQPAKLEDSAVYLCASSLRQGALTGEAFFGQGTRLTVV.

The J gene is TRBJ2-1, the V gene TRBV11-3; 10 nucleotides line up with TRBD1. J gave up 7 bases and V 5 bases, and 2 bases lay outside the gene matches. CDR1 and CDR2 (germline): SGHNT, YENEEA. This CDR3 has 13 amino acids. This CDR3 is CASSPDRGNEQFF. The CDR3 region has the DNA TGTGCCAGCAGCCCGGACAGGGGGAATGAGCAGTTCTTC.

The chain joins TRBV9 to TRBJ2-1, with TRBD1 identical over 10 bases. The CDR3 is 15 amino acids. Germline assignment: CDR1 SGDLS and CDR2 YYNGEE. Unmatched junction bases numbered 8, after V lost 3 bases and J lost 8 bases. This chain's CDR3 is CASSARDRGSDEQFF. The CDR3 DNA follows: TGTGCCAGCAGCGCCCGGGACAGGGGATCCGATGAGCAGTTCTTC.

The rearrangement uses TRBV25-1 and TRBJ1-2, with D possibly matching TRBD1 (5 bases). The germline CDR1 and CDR2 sequences are MGHDK and SYGVNS. Trimming took 4 bases from V and 8 from J, leaving 11 bases between them. This CDR3 is 12 amino acids long. The CDR3 spells CASSGGRTGYTF. The CDR3 nucleotides are TGTGCCAGCAGTGGGGGGAGGACGGGCTACACCTTC.

The J gene is TRBJ2-3, the V gene TRBV6-1, with a possible D match to TRBD1 (6 bases). From germline, CDR1 is MNHNS and CDR2 SASEGT. This CDR3 is built from 16 residues. V dropped 0 bases and J dropped 1 base, with 11 bases sitting between them. The CDR3: CASSEASGGGTDTQYF. The CDR3 nucleotides are TGTGCCAGCAGTGAAGCCTCTGGGGGCGGCACAGATACGCAGTATTTT.

The chain has TRBV29-1 and TRBJ1-1; 10 bases map to TRBD1. This CDR3 region has 12 residues. CDR1 and CDR2 from the germline V gene are SQVTM and ANQGSEA. The J segment lost 7 bases and the V segment lost 6 bases, leaving 5 bases of the junction unmatched. The CDR3 is CSVLTGGREAFF. The CDR3 DNA reads TGCAGCGTCTTGACAGGGGGCCGTGAAGCTTTCTTT.

The rearrangement links TRBV7-2 to TRBJ2-5, with 10 bases identical to TRBD2. Germline CDR1 and CDR2: SGHTA and FQGNSA. J lost 3 bases, V lost 1 base, and 8 bases had no gene match. This CDR3 has 17 amino acids. As DNA, the CDR3 is TGTGCCAGCAGCTTAGGGGCTAGCGGGGGTTTAAAAGAGACCCAGTACTTC. This codes for CASSLGASGGLKETQYF.

The chain joins TRBV7-2 to TRBJ2-7; TRBD2 matches at 8 bases. Unmatched junction bases numbered 5, after V lost 4 bases and J lost 0 bases. The germline CDR1 and CDR2 sequences are SGHTA and FQGNSA. There are 15 residues in the CDR3. For the CDR3, the DNA is TGTGCCAGCAGCTACAGGACTAGCAGCTCCTACGAGCAGTACTTC. Its protein product is CASSYRTSSSYEQYF.

This rearrangement joins TRBV4-2 to TRBJ2-1; the match to TRBD2 covers 11 bases. Germline assignment: CDR1 LGHNA and CDR2 YNFKEQ. With 2 bases clipped from V and 7 bases from J, the junction kept 7 bases outside the gene matches. CDR3 length: 16 residues. For the CDR3, the DNA is TGTGCCAGCAGCCAAATCGGGACTAGCGGTGAAAATGAGCAGTTCTTC. Its translation: CASSQIGTSGENEQFF.

The gene calls are TRBV5-1 and TRBJ2-3; 10 bases align to TRBD1. V lost 5 bases and J lost 3; bases outside the gene matches: 6. The CDR3 is 15 amino acids. From germline, CDR1 is SGHRS and CDR2 YFSETQ. CDR3 protein: CASRLDRGRTDTQYF. In nucleotides, the CDR3 is TGCGCCAGCAGACTCGACAGGGGGCGGACAGATACGCAGTATTTT. The full variable domain, its missing parts supplied by reference TRBV5-1 and TRBJ2-3, is KAGVTQTPRYLIKTRGQQVTLSCSPISGHRSVSWYQQTPGQGLQFLFEYFSETQRNKGNFPGRFSGRQFSNSRSEMNVSTLELGDSALYLCASRLDRGRTDTQYFGPGTRLTVL.

The rearrangement links TRBV9 to TRBJ1-1; possibly TRBD1 for D (6 bases). Germline V lookup: CDR1 SGDLS, CDR2 YYNGEE. Trimming removed 4 bases from V and 3 bases from J, with 16 bases in between. The CDR3 consists of 15 residues. The CDR3 protein is CASSPWGGADTEAFF. The CDR3 region has the DNA TGTGCCAGCAGCCCCTGGGGGGGGGCGGACACTGAAGCTTTCTTT.

V usage is TRBV10-3 and J usage is TRBJ1-2, with a weak D call TRBD1 (5 bases). Germline V gives CDR1 ENHRY, CDR2 SYGVKD. The CDR3 consists of 15 residues. The V end was cut by 0 bases, the J end by 1 base, with 9 bases between. The CDR3 loop is CAISESVTVNYGYTF. The CDR3 DNA is TGTGCCATCAGTGAGTCGGTGACAGTTAACTATGGCTACACCTTC.

The chain links TRBV18 to TRBJ2-1, with a weak D call TRBD2 (5 bases). V was clipped by 3 bases and J by 4 bases, with 19 bases between them. The CDR3 totals 17 residues. Per germline, CDR1 KGHSH and CDR2 LQKENI. The CDR3 DNA sequence: TGTGCCAGCTCACCCCAACCGGGGTCATCTCCATACAATGAGCAGTTCTTC. Protein product: CASSPQPGSSPYNEQFF.

As regards this clone: Relative to the germline gene, one junction end is altered; a read error may explain this. The chain is built from TRBV7-7 and TRBJ2-3; the match to TRBD2 covers 11 bases. This CDR3 spans 14 amino acids. Germline V CDR1 and CDR2: SSHAT, FNYEAQ (reference sequence). The CDR3: CASSQLAGEDTQYF. CDR3 nucleotides: TGTGCTAGCAGCCAACTAGCGGGGGAAGATACGCAGTATTTT.

V usage is TRBV19 and J usage is TRBJ2-3; D may be TRBD1 (6 bases). Trimming shortened V by 6 bases and J by 5 bases, and 15 bases separated the two germline ends. The CDR3 sequence is 14 residues long. Germline values: CDR1 LNHDA, CDR2 SQIVND (reference sequence). This CDR3 is CASSQGSLIDTQYF. The CDR3 DNA follows: TGTGCCAGTAGCCAGGGGAGTTTGATAGATACGCAGTATTTT.

This chain joins TRBV2 and TRBJ2-3; D not certain. Germline V gene data show CDR1 as SNHLY and CDR2 as FYNNEI. V was clipped by 6 bases and J by 2 bases, with 24 bases between them. The CDR3 loop spans 18 amino acids. In DNA, the CDR3 is TGTGCCAGCAGGACCCTAGTCGGTAGTCAGAAACTCACAGATACGCAGTATTTT. It specifies CASRTLVGSQKLTDTQYF.

The V gene is TRBV10-3, the J gene TRBJ1-1; unclear D gene. This CDR3 is 12 amino acids long. The ends were cut back, 3 bases at V and 3 bases at J, with 5 bases in the middle. The germline gives CDR1 ENHRY, CDR2 SYGVKD. Written as DNA, the CDR3 is TGTGCCATCAGTGACGGGTACACTGAAGCTTTCTTT. This gives the protein CAISDGYTEAFF.

This sequence joins TRBV5-5 and TRBJ1-2; 7 bases fit TRBD1. Germline V CDR1 and CDR2: SGHKS, YYEKEE (reference sequence). Trimming removed 3 bases from V and 8 bases from J; junction bases left unmatched: 4. CDR3 length: 12 amino acids. In nucleotides, the CDR3 is TGTGCCAGCAGCTCAGGGGGAAGCGGCTACACCTTC. Protein product: CASSSGGSGYTF.

The chain couples TRBV6-6 to TRBJ2-7; D not resolved. V gave up 6 bases and J gave up 3 bases, with 12 bases separating them. The CDR3 loop spans 13 amino acids. In germline, CDR1 is MNHNY, CDR2 SVGAGI (reference sequence). The CDR3 nucleotides are TGTGCCAGCAGCAACTATAATAACTACGAGCAGTACTTC. It yields the protein CASSNYNNYEQYF.

The genes are TRBV7-2 and TRBJ2-3; 7 bases are shared with TRBD2. The CDR3 sequence is 18 residues long. Trimming at V came to 5 bases and at J to 5 bases, leaving 19 bases not matched to a gene. In germline, CDR1 is SGHTA, CDR2 FQGNSA. DNA of the CDR3: TGTGCCAGCAGCCAACCCGGCAGGGCAGCGGGGTTGTTAGATACGCAGTATTTT. Its translation: CASSQPGRAAGLLDTQYF.

The chain recombines TRBV4-1 with TRBJ2-3; TRBD2 agrees at 9 bases. Trimming removed 8 bases from V and 2 bases from J; junction bases left unmatched: 8. The length of the CDR3 is 15 residues. Germline V CDR1 and CDR2: MGHRA, YSYEKL. As DNA, the CDR3 is TGCGCCAGCGGTGGAGCGGGGGGATACACAGATACGCAGTATTTT. This translates into CASGGAGGYTDTQYF.

The gene calls are TRBV6-5 and TRBJ2-1; 7 nucleotides line up with TRBD2. This CDR3 spans 13 amino acids. Trimming cost V 6 bases and J 6 bases; bases outside gene matches: 5. Germline V lookup: CDR1 MNHEY, CDR2 SVGAGI. CDR3 in amino acids: CASRNGGGNEQFF. The CDR3 region has the DNA TGTGCCAGCAGAAATGGCGGGGGCAATGAGCAGTTCTTC.

Comment on this clone: Different DNA sequences within this sample yield the same CDR3. The rearrangement uses TRBV14 and TRBJ1-1; 7 bases fit TRBD1. V lost 3 bases, J lost 1 base, and 5 bases stayed unmatched. There are 15 residues in the CDR3. Per the germline V gene, CDR1 is SGHDN and CDR2 is FVKESK. CDR3: CASSQRTGRNTEAFF. DNA of the CDR3: TGTGCCAGCAGCCAGAGGACAGGCAGGAACACTGAAGCTTTCTTT.

V is TRBV30 and J is TRBJ1-2; 7 bases line up with TRBD1. The CDR3 spans 12 residues. Germline CDR1 reads GTSNPN; CDR2 reads SVGIG (reference sequence). Trimming at V came to 0 bases and at J to 6 bases, leaving 1 base not matched to a gene. The CDR3 loop is CAWSVGTDGYTF. Written as DNA, the CDR3 is TGTGCCTGGAGTGTAGGGACAGATGGCTACACCTTC.

The chain employs TRBV19 and TRBJ2-2; 9 nucleotides line up with TRBD1. The germline V gene encodes CDR1 LNHDA and CDR2 SQIVND (reference sequence). V trimming: 3 bases; J trimming: 4 bases; junction bases outside the gene matches: 0. The CDR3 contains 14 residues. The CDR3 DNA follows: TGTGCCAGTAGTATGACAGGGGGCACCGGGGAGCTGTTTTTT. Its translation is CASSMTGGTGELFF.

The V gene is TRBV5-4, the J gene TRBJ2-6; tentative D call: TRBD2 (5 bases). This CDR3 contains 18 residues. Trimming removed 1 base at V and 0 bases at J, with 14 bases between. CDR1 and CDR2 (germline): SGHNT, YYREEE (reference sequence). DNA of the CDR3: TGTGCCAGCAGCTTGTATGGTCTAGGGAGCTCTGGGGCCAACGTCCTGACTTTC. Translating gives CASSLYGLGSSGANVLTF.

The table lists this clone with a few counts. The V and J genes are TRBV28 and TRBJ1-6; 9 bases match TRBD1. V dropped 6 bases and J dropped 10; count of bases not matched to a gene: 10. The CDR3 consists of 15 residues. Germline loops: CDR1 MDHEN, CDR2 SYDVKM. The CDR3 DNA follows: TGTGCCAGCAGCTCACCACAGGGGGCCGGGTCACCCCTCCACTTT. Its translation is CASSSPQGAGSPLHF. Filled out from reference TRBV28 and TRBJ1-6, the complete variable domain reads DVKVTQSSRYLVKRTGEKVFLECVQDMDHENMFWYRQDPGLGLRLIYFSYDVKMKEKGDIPEGYSVSREKKERFSLILESASTNQTSMYLCASSSPQGAGSPLHFGNGTRLTVT.